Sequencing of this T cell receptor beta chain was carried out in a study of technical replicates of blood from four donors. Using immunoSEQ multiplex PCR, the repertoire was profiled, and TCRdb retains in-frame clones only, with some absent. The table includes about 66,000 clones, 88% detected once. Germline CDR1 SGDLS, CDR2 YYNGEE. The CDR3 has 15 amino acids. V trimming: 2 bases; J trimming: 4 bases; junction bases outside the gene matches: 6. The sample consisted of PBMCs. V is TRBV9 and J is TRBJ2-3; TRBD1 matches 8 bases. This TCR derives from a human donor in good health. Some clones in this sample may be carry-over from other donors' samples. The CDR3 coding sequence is TGTGCCAGCAGCGTTGGATCAGGGGGCCCAGATACGCAGTATTTT. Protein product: CASSVGSGGPDTQYF.